The 21 T cell receptor beta chains listed next were all sequenced from one sample in a study of blood T cell repertoires in COVID-19. The method was immunoSEQ multiplex PCR; TCRdb's version includes in-frame clones alone and lacks a portion of them. Of about 190,000 clones listed, 78% were seen once; the top ten hold roughly 2.8%. Sample: peripheral blood. The receptors shown here come from a woman of 80 years or more with active or convalescent COVID-19.

This clone was observed once. The gene calls are TRBV4-1 and TRBJ2-1; D possibly corresponds to TRBD2 (5 bases). The germline V gene encodes CDR1 MGHRA and CDR2 YSYEKL. Trimming removed 4 bases from V and 8 bases from J, with 15 bases in between. The CDR3 contains 14 residues. CDR3 coding DNA: TGCGCCAGCAGCCGCTTAGGAGGAAACCATGAGCAGTTCTTC. This sequence encodes CASSRLGGNHEQFF.

The chain carries TRBV9 and TRBJ2-1; TRBD1 agrees at 8 bases. Germline lookup yields CDR1 SGDLS and CDR2 YYNGEE. The V and J ends lost 3 bases and 7 bases, in that order; junction bases with no gene match: 9. The CDR3 runs 15 residues. CDR3 bases: TGTGCCAGCAGCGCGTTTGGACAGGGATTAAATGAGCAGTTCTTC. It codes for CASSAFGQGLNEQFF.

The V call is TRBV27, the J call TRBJ1-6, with 9 bases lining up with TRBD1. The V and J ends lost 4 bases and 13 bases, in that order; junction bases with no gene match: 23. The CDR3 is 19 amino acids. Germline-derived CDR1 and CDR2 are MNHEY and SMNVEV (reference sequence). CDR3 sequence reads: CASSSRPLFEQGARYPLHF. The CDR3 DNA reads TGTGCCAGCAGTTCCCGACCCCTCTTCGAACAGGGGGCCCGTTATCCCCTCCACTTT.

The CDR3 reads CASSQDLWPAGVDYGYTF. DNA for the CDR3: TGCGCCAGCAGCCAAGATCTCTGGCCTGCGGGGGTCGACTATGGCTACACCTTC. This chain joins TRBV4-3 and TRBJ1-2, with D tentatively TRBD1 (5 bases). V dropped 0 bases and J dropped 3 bases, with 20 bases sitting between them. The CDR3 has 18 residues. CDR1 is LGHNA and CDR2 is YSLEER in the germline V gene.

The rearrangement uses TRBV18 and TRBJ1-1, with 10 nucleotides matching TRBD1. There are 14 residues in the CDR3. The V and J ends lost 2 bases and 7 bases, in that order; junction bases with no gene match: 4. The germline V gene has CDR1 KGHSH and CDR2 LQKENI. The chain's CDR3 is CASSPRQGAGEAFF. As DNA, the CDR3 is TGTGCCAGCTCACCAAGACAGGGGGCGGGTGAAGCTTTCTTT.

The genes are TRBV9 and TRBJ2-7, with D possibly matching TRBD1 (6 bases). This CDR3 contains 14 residues. Trimming took off 2 bases at V and 5 bases at J, with 14 bases between the two ends. Germline lookup yields CDR1 SGDLS and CDR2 YYNGEE. Written as DNA, the CDR3 is TGTGCCAGCAGCGTTGACAGACAGGCCAACGAGCAGTACTTC. Amino acid sequence: CASSVDRQANEQYF.

This chain links TRBV3-1 (or the pseudogene TRBV3-2) with TRBJ2-2; perhaps TRBD1 as D (6 bases). CDR3 length: 17 residues. Trimming stripped 4 bases from V and 0 bases from J, with 15 bases between. Germline V gene data show CDR1 as LGHDT and CDR2 as YNNKEL (reference sequence). CDR3 sequence: CASSPTPGAANTGELFF. The DNA of the CDR3 is TGTGCCAGCAGCCCCACCCCAGGGGCTGCGAACACCGGGGAGCTGTTTTTT.

This clone was seen just once. This chain joins TRBV29-1 and TRBJ2-1; 7 bases match TRBD2. CDR3 length equals 15 residues. The ends lost 6 bases at V and 7 bases at J; junction bases unmatched: 15. Germline assignment: CDR1 SQVTM and CDR2 ANQGSEA. The CDR3 DNA sequence: TGCAGCGTCAATGGGGGTTGGACTAGTGGAAATGAGCAGTTCTTC. Translating it yields CSVNGGWTSGNEQFF.

The chain links TRBV6-6 to TRBJ2-7, with 9 bases identical to TRBD1. The CDR3 has 13 amino acids. The germline gives CDR1 MNHNY, CDR2 SVGAGI (reference sequence). The V segment lost 10 bases and the J segment 9 bases; nucleotides outside the gene matches: 13. The DNA for the CDR3 is TGTGCCACCAAGGGGACAGGGCTCCCTTGGCAGTACTTC. It encodes CATKGTGLPWQYF.

This chain connects TRBV5-8 to TRBJ1-1; TRBD1 aligns across 7 bases. The CDR3 loop spans 13 amino acids. Germline CDR1 reads SGHTS; CDR2 reads YDEGEE. Germline trimming cut 2 bases from V and 3 bases from J; bases unmatched to any gene: 1. CDR3 DNA sequence: TGTGCCAGCAGCTTCGACAGGGACACTGAAGCTTTCTTT. Its translation: CASSFDRDTEAFF.

The sample holds one count of this clone. The chain uses TRBV5-1 and TRBJ1-2; the D gene is possibly TRBD1 (6 bases). In germline, CDR1 is SGHRS, CDR2 YFSETQ. V was pared by 0 bases and J by 4 bases, with 13 bases between. The CDR3 sequence is 15 residues long. CDR3: CASSLGSGEGYGYTF. As DNA, the CDR3 is TGCGCCAGCAGCTTGGGATCAGGGGAGGGCTATGGCTACACCTTC. The whole variable domain, remainder taken from reference TRBV5-1 and TRBJ1-2, is KAGVTQTPRYLIKTRGQQVTLSCSPISGHRSVSWYQQTPGQGLQFLFEYFSETQRNKGNFPGRFSGRQFSNSRSEMNVSTLELGDSALYLCASSLGSGEGYGYTFGSGTRLTVV.

This clone was counted between two and nine times. The chain uses TRBV19 and TRBJ1-2; 7 bases align to TRBD1. Germline loops: CDR1 LNHDA, CDR2 SQIVND (reference sequence). The trim removed 5 bases at V and 7 bases at J, leaving 19 bases unmatched. The CDR3 consists of 17 residues. The CDR3 DNA reads as TGTGCCAGTAGTCTGGTTGGGACAGACACGACACGGGCTGGCTACACCTTC. As protein: CASSLVGTDTTRAGYTF.

The chain is built from TRBV19 and TRBJ2-6, with TRBD2 matching 7 bases. V lost 6 bases and J lost 2; bases outside the gene matches: 4. The germline CDR1 and CDR2 sequences are LNHDA and SQIVND (reference sequence). This CDR3 is built from 15 residues. The CDR3 nucleotides read TGTGCCAGTAGGTGGCGGGGGACTGGGGCCAACGTCCTGACTTTC. Translating gives CASRWRGTGANVLTF.

This clone was seen more than once but under ten times. The chain has TRBV4-1 and TRBJ1-4; 10 nucleotides match TRBD1. Per germline, CDR1 MGHRA and CDR2 YSYEKL. The CDR3 has 15 amino acids. V was pared by 2 bases and J by 8 bases, with 5 bases of the junction left unmatched. CDR3 sequence: CASSQHRDRGEKLFF. The DNA for the CDR3 is TGCGCCAGCAGCCAACACCGGGACAGGGGCGAAAAACTGTTTTTT.

This clone was observed a handful of times. The genes are TRBV20-1 and TRBJ1-2; D not resolved. This CDR3 region has 11 residues. Trimming pared 6 bases from V and 7 bases from J, leaving 12 bases between. The germline gives CDR1 DFQATT, CDR2 SNEGSKA (reference sequence). The CDR3 nucleotides are TGCAGTGCCGTGAGTTACGGTGGCTACACCTTC. Residues: CSAVSYGGYTF.

The rearrangement uses TRBV4-2 and TRBJ2-3; 9 bases line up with TRBD2. Trimming at V came to 4 bases and at J to 2 bases, leaving 22 bases not matched to a gene. Germline V gene sequence: CDR1 LGHNA, CDR2 YNFKEQ. The CDR3 consists of 21 residues. Here the CDR3 reads CASSPLSSGAPLGGHTDTQYF. For the CDR3, the DNA is TGTGCCAGCAGCCCCCTATCTAGCGGGGCACCACTGGGGGGTCACACAGATACGCAGTATTTT.

This clone showed up just once. The V call is TRBV5-1, the J call TRBJ2-7, with D perhaps TRBD2 (5 bases). Germline loops: CDR1 SGHRS, CDR2 YFSETQ. Deletions cut 0 bases from V and 4 bases from J, with 17 bases between. This CDR3 is 16 amino acids long. CDR3 amino acids: CASSLGFGSGTYEQYF. In DNA, the CDR3 is TGCGCCAGCAGCTTGGGATTCGGGTCGGGAACATACGAGCAGTACTTC. Combining the CDR3 with reference TRBV5-1 and TRBJ2-7 gives the whole variable domain KAGVTQTPRYLIKTRGQQVTLSCSPISGHRSVSWYQQTPGQGLQFLFEYFSETQRNKGNFPGRFSGRQFSNSRSEMNVSTLELGDSALYLCASSLGFGSGTYEQYFGPGTRLTVT.

The chain links TRBV6-5 to TRBJ2-5; 9 positions agree with TRBD1. This CDR3 spans 15 amino acids. Looked up from germline, CDR1 is MNHEY and CDR2 is SVGAGI. V gave up 7 bases and J gave up 5 bases; unmatched junction bases: 11. CDR3 coding DNA: TGTGCCAGCATCAGGACAGGGGAGGTTAGGGAGACCCAGTACTTC. This codes for CASIRTGEVRETQYF.

The chain is built from TRBV5-1 and TRBJ2-3, with a possible D match to TRBD2 (5 bases). The V gene's germline CDR1 is SGHRS and CDR2 YFSETQ. CDR3 length: 12 residues. V lost 3 bases, J lost 7 bases, and 9 bases lay in between. This CDR3 reads CASSSDFNTQYF. The DNA for the CDR3 is TGCGCCAGCAGCTCGGACTTTAATACGCAGTATTTT.

The rearrangement uses TRBV2 and TRBJ1-3; D unclear. Trimming left V 7 bases short and J 1 base short, with 11 bases between. This CDR3 has 14 residues. Germline CDR1 and CDR2: SNHLY and FYNNEI. The CDR3 DNA reads TGTGCCAGCATCGCACATTCTTCTGGAAACACCATATATTTT. Translating it yields CASIAHSSGNTIYF.

This chain links TRBV9 with TRBJ2-1, with 10 bases matching TRBD2. Germline CDR1 SGDLS, CDR2 YYNGEE. The CDR3 is 15 residues long. V shed 3 bases and J 7 bases; nucleotides not matched to a gene: 7. The CDR3 here is CASSGTGTSANEQFF. In DNA form, the CDR3 reads TGTGCCAGCAGCGGAACCGGGACTAGCGCGAATGAGCAGTTCTTC.